One sample yielded the 19 T cell receptor beta chains listed below, sequenced in a study of blood T cell repertoires in COVID-19. Some clones are missing from TCRdb's copy, which holds only in-frame ones; the method was immunoSEQ multiplex PCR. Here the sample spans 180,000 or so clones, around 80% being singletons. Sequences were obtained from PBMCs or T cells enriched from blood (not recorded which). The receptor source for this set is a man aged 50 to 59 who had recovered from COVID-19.

This chain links TRBV28 with TRBJ1-5; the match to TRBD1 covers 7 bases. The V segment lost 1 base and the J segment 5 bases; nucleotides outside the gene matches: 8. CDR3 length: 16 residues. From germline, CDR1 is MDHEN and CDR2 SYDVKM. The CDR3 loop is CASSLYYARGDQPQHF. CDR3 coding DNA: TGTGCCAGCAGTTTATACTACGCCAGGGGGGATCAGCCCCAGCATTTT.

J is TRBJ1-2 and V is TRBV4-1; 7 nucleotides line up with TRBD1. The CDR3 consists of 14 residues. Germline V lookup: CDR1 MGHRA, CDR2 YSYEKL. The ends lost 5 bases at V and 5 bases at J; junction bases unmatched: 8. CDR3 DNA: TGCGCCAGCAGCAGACCGGACAGGTCGTATGGCTACACCTTC. The encoded protein is CASSRPDRSYGYTF.

Only a few counts were recorded for this clone. The J gene is TRBJ2-5, the V gene TRBV7-9; 9 bases are shared with TRBD2. J gave up 1 base and V 3 bases, and 9 bases lay outside the gene matches. Germline CDR1 reads SEHNR; CDR2 reads FQNEAQ (reference sequence). The CDR3 runs 17 residues. This CDR3 is CASSFLLAGISQETQYF. The CDR3 region has the DNA TGTGCCAGCAGCTTTCTCCTAGCGGGAATATCCCAAGAGACCCAGTACTTC.

The rearrangement links TRBV28 to TRBJ1-5, with unresolved D. The V and J ends lost 1 base and 4 bases respectively, with 8 bases between them. In germline, CDR1 is MDHEN, CDR2 SYDVKM. The CDR3 covers 14 residues. CDR3 region: CASSLSPGNQPQHF. CDR3 bases: TGTGCCAGCAGTTTATCCCCGGGAAATCAGCCCCAGCATTTT.

V and J are TRBV18 and TRBJ2-3; the match to TRBD1 covers 9 bases. CDR3 length: 15 amino acids. The ends lost 3 bases at V and 6 bases at J; junction bases unmatched: 7. Germline V gives CDR1 KGHSH, CDR2 LQKENI. For the CDR3, the DNA is TGTGCCAGCTCACCCGTGGGACAGGGTGCCGATACGCAGTATTTT. It yields the protein CASSPVGQGADTQYF.

The chain uses TRBV10-3 and TRBJ1-1, with a tentative D call TRBD1 (5 bases). Per the germline V gene, CDR1 is ENHRY and CDR2 is SYGVKD. The V end was cut by 3 bases, the J end by 2 bases, with 13 bases between. This CDR3 region has 15 residues. The chain's CDR3 is CAISDPGHPNTEAFF. The CDR3 DNA reads as TGTGCCATCAGTGACCCAGGACACCCTAACACTGAAGCTTTCTTT.

The chain joins TRBV6-5 to TRBJ2-7; TRBD1 agrees at 8 bases. CDR3 length equals 14 residues. In germline, CDR1 is MNHEY, CDR2 SVGAGI. V trimming: 6 bases; J trimming: 3 bases; junction bases outside the gene matches: 7. The CDR3 nucleotides read TGTGCCAGCAGCGACAGGGGAGGCAACTACGAGCAGTACTTC. Translated: CASSDRGGNYEQYF.

V is TRBV10-3 and J is TRBJ2-5; 7 bases map to TRBD2. The CDR3 runs to 11 residues. Germline-derived CDR1 and CDR2 are ENHRY and SYGVKD. Trimming cost V 6 bases and J 5 bases; bases outside gene matches: 0. The CDR3 region is CAIRGGETQYF. CDR3 nucleotides: TGTGCCATCAGGGGAGGGGAGACCCAGTACTTC.

The V and J genes are TRBV6-5 and TRBJ2-5; perhaps TRBD2 as D (5 bases). The V gene's germline CDR1 is MNHEY and CDR2 SVGAGI. V lost 6 bases and J 4 bases, leaving 9 bases between the germline ends. CDR3 length: 12 amino acids. This chain's CDR3 is CASRAVAETQYF. CDR3 DNA: TGTGCCAGCAGAGCGGTAGCAGAGACCCAGTACTTC.

The chain carries TRBV30 and TRBJ2-3, with D unresolved. The CDR3 runs to 11 residues. Germline CDR1 reads GTSNPN; CDR2 reads SVGIG (reference sequence). V lost 8 bases, J lost 3 bases, and 9 bases lay in between. CDR3: CAGWRTDTQYF. In DNA, the CDR3 is TGTGCCGGATGGCGGACAGATACGCAGTATTTT.

This chain connects TRBV18 to TRBJ1-3; D gene uncertain. Trimming shortened V by 3 bases and J by 4 bases, and 16 bases separated the two germline ends. The CDR3 totals 16 residues. Germline assignment: CDR1 KGHSH and CDR2 LQKENI. This chain's CDR3 is CASSPSLGEAGNTIYF. The DNA of the CDR3 is TGTGCCAGCTCACCTTCTCTAGGTGAGGCAGGAAACACCATATATTTT.

The V call is TRBV19, the J call TRBJ1-2; TRBD1 aligns across 8 bases. V was clipped by 5 bases and J by 3 bases; unmatched bases: 8. From germline, CDR1 is LNHDA and CDR2 SQIVND (reference sequence). The CDR3 sequence is 15 residues long. For the CDR3, the DNA is TGTGCCAGTAGTGTAGGACAGGGTTTGGACTATGGCTACACCTTC. It specifies CASSVGQGLDYGYTF.

As regards this clone: At one end the junction does not follow the germline gene, possibly because of a read error. The V call is TRBV28, the J call TRBJ2-7; D may be TRBD1 (5 bases). Germline-derived CDR1 and CDR2 are MDHEN and SYDVKM. This CDR3 is 11 amino acids long. CDR3 residues: CASKRGPEPYF. CDR3 in DNA: TGTGCCAGCAAAAGGGGCCCCGAGCCGTACTTC.

The chain has TRBV19 and TRBJ2-1; 12 nucleotides agree with TRBD2. CDR3 length: 15 amino acids. V shed 4 bases, J shed 7 bases, and the junction held 5 bases outside the gene matches. Germline V lookup: CDR1 LNHDA, CDR2 SQIVND (reference sequence). The CDR3 loop is CASSTSGRAGNEQFF. The CDR3 region has the DNA TGTGCCAGTAGTACTAGCGGGAGGGCCGGTAATGAGCAGTTCTTC.

The chain uses TRBV5-1 and TRBJ1-4; 8 bases line up with TRBD1. CDR1 is SGHRS, CDR2 YFSETQ, per germline. The V gene end was trimmed by 4 bases and the J gene end by 5 bases; junction bases not matched to a gene: 4. This CDR3 region has 14 residues. The CDR3 protein is CASSLGTGNEKLFF. The CDR3 DNA is TGCGCCAGCAGCCTCGGGACAGGAAATGAAAAACTGTTTTTT.

V usage is TRBV4-1 and J usage is TRBJ2-3; TRBD2 aligns across 7 bases. The V segment lost 3 bases and the J segment 3 bases; nucleotides outside the gene matches: 3. Germline CDR1 reads MGHRA; CDR2 reads YSYEKL. CDR3 length: 14 residues. In DNA form, the CDR3 reads TGCGCCAGCAGCCATTGGGAGGGGACAGATACGCAGTATTTT. It yields the protein CASSHWEGTDTQYF.

The rearrangement uses TRBV28 and TRBJ2-5; D is perhaps TRBD2 (6 bases). This CDR3 has 13 amino acids. Trimming took 10 bases from V and 4 from J, leaving 16 bases between them. The germline V gene has CDR1 MDHEN and CDR2 SYDVKM. CDR3 protein: CATWGVLRETQYF. As DNA, the CDR3 is TGTGCCACCTGGGGGGTACTAAGAGAGACCCAGTACTTC. Complete variable domain (other parts from reference TRBV28 and TRBJ2-5): DVKVTQSSRYLVKRTGEKVFLECVQDMDHENMFWYRQDPGLGLRLIYFSYDVKMKEKGDIPEGYSVSREKKERFSLILESASTNQTSMYLCATWGVLRETQYFGPGTRLLVL.

Here the CDR3 reads CASSPRDSLYNEQFF. The CDR3 coding sequence is TGTGCCAGCTCACCCCGTGACAGCTTATACAATGAGCAGTTCTTC. This chain connects TRBV18 to TRBJ2-1, with D tentatively TRBD1 (5 bases). The CDR3 loop spans 15 amino acids. Germline V gene sequence: CDR1 KGHSH, CDR2 LQKENI. V lost 3 bases and J lost 4, with 13 bases in between.

The gene calls are TRBV5-8 and TRBJ2-1; 10 bases are a match to TRBD2. V shed 1 base, J shed 7 bases, and the junction held 5 bases outside the gene matches. Germline assignment: CDR1 SGHTS and CDR2 YDEGEE. The CDR3 has 15 residues. CDR3 protein: CASSLSGGGKNEQFF. The CDR3 bases are TGTGCCAGCAGCTTGAGCGGGGGGGGCAAAAATGAGCAGTTCTTC.